Included here is one T cell receptor beta chain sequence, with context. The sample belongs to a study of T cells in Graves' hyperthyroidism and ophthalmopathy. Amplified TCR beta CDR3 regions derived from RNA transcripts. HTBI primers were the set used in a first-round RT-PCR of the TCR CDR3. TCRdb re-analysed the multiplex PCR reads in MiXCR, keeping a single row per CDR3 protein. The table lists roughly 650,000 distinct CDR3 sequences, approximately 15% of them singletons. The study included ophthalmopathy patients with Clinical Activity Score at least 3, NOSPECS grade at least 4 and duration under 3 months. Each 10 ml fresh peripheral blood draw supplied the PBMCs. The receptor was isolated from a middle-aged woman with Graves' ophthalmopathy. The sample taken for sequencing was blood.

The CDR3 protein is CSVGQGSGNTIYF. In nucleotides, the CDR3 is TGCAGCGTCGGACAGGGGTCAGGAAACACCATATATTTT. The chain links TRBV29-1 to TRBJ1-3, with 9 bases identical to TRBD1. V trimming: 6 bases; J trimming: 4 bases; junction bases outside the gene matches: 4. The CDR3 is made up of 13 amino acids. Germline V gives CDR1 SQVTM, CDR2 ANQGSEA.